Here is one TCR beta chain with its context. Germline CDR1 reads SGHKS; CDR2 reads YYEKEE (reference sequence). The CDR3 spans 15 residues. Trimming shortened V by 0 bases and J by 2 bases, and 9 bases separated the two germline ends. The record originates from a study of blood T cell repertoires in COVID-19. The protocol was immunoSEQ multiplex PCR, while the TCRdb copy is restricted to in-frame clones and leaves out a portion. The sample lists around 150,000 clones, roughly 91% occurring once. Sequenced sample: peripheral blood. The origin of this receptor is a woman aged 45-65 years with acute or convalescent COVID-19. V usage is TRBV5-5 and J usage is TRBJ1-3, with a possible D match to TRBD1 (5 bases). This CDR3 reads CASSLDQGAGNTIYF. CDR3 nucleotides: TGTGCCAGCAGCTTGGACCAAGGGGCTGGAAACACCATATATTTT.